A selection of T cell receptor beta chains follows, all from one sample in a study of human T cells and chemical hapten exposure. TCRdb passed the RACE reads through MiXCR, listing each CDR3 protein once. This sample yields under 400,000 distinct CDR3 sequences, of which approximately 5.1% are seen a single time; around 2.6% belongs to the top ten. Source: whole blood, taken in connection with sensitization to the hapten diphenylcyclopropenone (DPC). The receptors here all came from a woman aged 50 to 60 with alopecia areata. Some clones in this sample may be carry-over from other donors' samples. Both conserved end residues are part of each CDR3. The D gene is left open where the match is weak. Expanded clones are given a class, and other clones once, few, many or no size at all.

v_call,cdr3_length,clone_size,d_call,cdr3_aa
TRBV18,16,few,-,CASSPSISGLSYEQYF
TRBV2,18,few,-,CASSEAYSPSAPSYEQYF
TRBV12-3/TRBV12-4,12,many,-,CASSLVRYEQYF
TRBV2,13,many,-,CASSVGGLKTQYF
TRBV7-3,14,-,-,CASSLTGTGAEQFF
TRBV4-1,18,-,-,CASSQEDQGYGSNQPQHF
TRBV20-1,14,many,TRBD1,CSAPKGDRFYEQYF
TRBV30,15,many,TRBD1,CAWSQGTGRMKTQYF
TRBV6-1,16,few,-,CASSPNGTPRYYGYTF
TRBV12-3/TRBV12-4,14,many,TRBD2,CASTRAGGYYEQYF
TRBV4-3,14,many,TRBD1,CASSRDSRNTEAFF
TRBV9,13,many,-,CASSVAVTGELFF
TRBV4-3,15,-,-,CASSSLVAGNTEAFF
TRBV29-1,15,many,TRBD2,CSVAGLAEVTDTQYF
TRBV29-1,14,many,TRBD2,CSVERLLADNEQFF
TRBV10-3,14,many,TRBD1,CAISQGVVTDTQYF
TRBV9,14,many,-,CASNGGGSTDTQYF
TRBV28,12,-,-,CAVETTGPEQYF
TRBV18,14,-,-,CASSPGDSYYEQYF
TRBV28,15,many,TRBD2,CASSLRPGLAYEQYF
TRBV28,17,few,TRBD1,CASSSPTRQGSNQPQHF
TRBV20-1,15,few,TRBD1,CSARTGGVAKNIQYF
TRBV12-3/TRBV12-4,15,few,-,CASSLDHTGPYGYTF
TRBV12-3/TRBV12-4,14,many,TRBD1,CASRGTGGSGEQYF
TRBV18,15,many,-,CASSPPGGINTEAFF
TRBV3-1,16,-,TRBD2,CASSLRSGRAWETQYF
TRBV19,13,many,-,CASSIVPYNEQFF
TRBV7-9,14,-,-,CASFNPLMKTEAFF
TRBV6-5,20,many,-,CASSYSKPLKAKGASYEQYF
TRBV9,17,many,-,CASSVEGGGSSYNEQFF
TRBV20-1,13,few,-,CSARSGLNEKLFF
TRBV5-6,14,many,-,CASSFRGGPYEQYF
TRBV7-9,13,many,TRBD1,CASSLGGQRRQYF
TRBV7-8,16,many,TRBD2,CASSLHRTSGSNPQYF
TRBV29-1,12,-,-,CSGGASTDTQYF
TRBV5-1,14,many,-,CASSFGYGNSPLHF
TRBV5-1,14,many,-,CASSLDTGLNGYTF
TRBV10-3,13,many,-,CAISEPGRGFAYF
TRBV30,12,many,-,CAWSSQGWGYTF
TRBV9,14,-,-,CASSLAPREETQYF
TRBV5-1,14,-,-,CASSSAGQYTEAFF
TRBV6-5,13,many,-,CASEESSGNTIYF
TRBV21-1,15,many,-,CASPKEGAELYEQYF